This TCR beta chain was documented in a study of shared clonotypes between healthy human individuals. Study findings and constraints: The study found roughly 5.3% of naive CD4 clonotypes shared across four donors. Some clonotypes were shared by all four sorted-subset donors, while others were not shared. The non-shared ones had lower generation probabilities than the shared ones. Across subsets, estimated richness was generally greater for naive than for memory populations.

The investigators split CD4+ cells into a CD45RA+ naive subset and a CD45RA-negative memory subset. Generated by immunoSEQ multiplex PCR, the TCRdb table keeps only in-frame clones and is missing some. The table lists about 1 million clones, 65% to 80% of them singletons. As to this clone: What it binds is unknown.

The source of this sequence is a man between 18 and 35 years old in good health. Sequencing was carried out using memory CD4+ T cells sorted from blood. Described subset: CD45RA-negative fraction.

This CDR3 reads CASSLDGAGNTEAFF. The CDR3 nucleotides read TGTGCCAGCAGCTTAGATGGCGCTGGGAACACTGAAGCTTTCTTT. The V call is TRBV11-3, the J call TRBJ1-1, with D uncertain. There are 15 residues in the CDR3. CDR1 is SGHNT and CDR2 is YENEEA in the germline V gene. Deletions cut 0 bases from V and 1 base from J, with 9 bases between.